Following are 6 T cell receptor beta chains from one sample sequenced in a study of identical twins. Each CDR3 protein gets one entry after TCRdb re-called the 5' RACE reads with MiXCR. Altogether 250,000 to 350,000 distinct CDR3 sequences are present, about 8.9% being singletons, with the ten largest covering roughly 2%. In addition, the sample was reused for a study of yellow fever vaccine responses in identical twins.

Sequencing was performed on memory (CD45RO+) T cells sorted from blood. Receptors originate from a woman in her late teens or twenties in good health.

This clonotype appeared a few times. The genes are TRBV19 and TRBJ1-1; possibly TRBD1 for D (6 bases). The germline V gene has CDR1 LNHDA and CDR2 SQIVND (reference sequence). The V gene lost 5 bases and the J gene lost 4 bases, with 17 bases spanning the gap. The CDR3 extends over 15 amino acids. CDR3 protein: CASSARQDRGTEAFF. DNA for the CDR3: TGTGCCAGTAGTGCCCGACAGGACCGGGGCACTGAAGCTTTCTTT.

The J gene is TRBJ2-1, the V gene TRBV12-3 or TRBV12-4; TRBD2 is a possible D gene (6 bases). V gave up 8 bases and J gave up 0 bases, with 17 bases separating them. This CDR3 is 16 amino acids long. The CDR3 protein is CASYGRQPSSYNEQFF. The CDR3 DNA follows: TGTGCCAGCTATGGGAGGCAGCCGAGCTCCTACAATGAGCAGTTCTTC.

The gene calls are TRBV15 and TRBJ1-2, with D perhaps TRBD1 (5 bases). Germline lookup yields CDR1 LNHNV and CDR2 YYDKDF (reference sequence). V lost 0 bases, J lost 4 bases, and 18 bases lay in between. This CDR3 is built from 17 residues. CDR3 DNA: TGTGCCACCAGCAGAGATGGGAAGGGGCAGGGCCTCTATGGCTACACCTTC. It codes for CATSRDGKGQGLYGYTF.

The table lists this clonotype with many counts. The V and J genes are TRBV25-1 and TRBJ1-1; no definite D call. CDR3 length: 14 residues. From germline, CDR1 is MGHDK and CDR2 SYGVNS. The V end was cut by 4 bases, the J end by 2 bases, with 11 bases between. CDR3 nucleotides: TGTGCCAGCAGTGCGAGGACGAGTAACACTGAAGCTTTCTTT. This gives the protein CASSARTSNTEAFF.

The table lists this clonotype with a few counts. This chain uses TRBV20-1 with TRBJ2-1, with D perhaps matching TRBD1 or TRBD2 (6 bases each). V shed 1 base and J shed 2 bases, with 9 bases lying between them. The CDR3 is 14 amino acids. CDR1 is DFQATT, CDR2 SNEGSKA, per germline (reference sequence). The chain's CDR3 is CSARVGGPYNEQFF. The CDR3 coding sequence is TGCAGTGCTAGAGTGGGGGGCCCCTACAATGAGCAGTTCTTC.

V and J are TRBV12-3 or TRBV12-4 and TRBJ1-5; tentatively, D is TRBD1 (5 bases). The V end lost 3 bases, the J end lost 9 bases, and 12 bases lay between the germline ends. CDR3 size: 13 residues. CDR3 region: CASSFGGLRPQHF. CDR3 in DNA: TGTGCCAGCAGTTTTGGGGGATTGAGGCCCCAGCATTTT.